One and the same sample provided the 15 T cell receptor beta chains below, sequenced in a study of T cell responses to AZD1222 COVID-19 vaccine. Clones were sequenced by immunoSEQ multiplex PCR, and TCRdb holds only the in-frame ones, with some missing. The top ten clones hold roughly 3.4% of a sample with some 150,000 clones, 92% of them seen once. The sample consisted of peripheral blood, taken 28 days after the second AZD1222 dose. These receptors were collected from an adult who received the AZD1222 COVID-19 vaccine.

The rearrangement uses TRBV11-2 and TRBJ2-7, with 11 positions matching TRBD2. The CDR3 is made up of 14 amino acids. V trimming: 4 bases; J trimming: 6 bases; junction bases outside the gene matches: 5. CDR1 and CDR2 (germline): SGHAT, FQNNGV. CDR3 region: CASSSGTSGFEQYF. As DNA, the CDR3 is TGTGCCAGCAGCTCCGGGACTAGCGGATTCGAGCAGTACTTC.

The V and J genes are TRBV12-3 or TRBV12-4 and TRBJ1-1; a weak D match, TRBD1 (6 bases). The CDR3 extends over 13 amino acids. V was pared by 6 bases and J by 5 bases, with 13 bases between. The chain's CDR3 is CASSPLGGTEAFF. CDR3 DNA: TGTGCCAGCAGCCCCTTAGGGGGAACTGAAGCTTTCTTT.

The V call is TRBV5-1, the J call TRBJ2-7, with D unclear. The CDR3 is 15 amino acids. V was shortened by 0 bases and J by 3 bases, with 13 bases between the two germline ends. From germline, CDR1 is SGHRS and CDR2 YFSETQ. The CDR3 sequence: CASSLEPGRYYEQYF. For the CDR3, the DNA is TGCGCCAGCAGCTTGGAACCAGGACGGTACTACGAGCAGTACTTC.

This clone has more than one count but fewer than ten. V and J are TRBV3-1 (or the pseudogene TRBV3-2) and TRBJ1-1; 9 nucleotides align to TRBD1. CDR1 and CDR2 from the germline V gene are LGHDT and YNNKEL (reference sequence). The CDR3 consists of 13 residues. Germline trimming cut 4 bases from V and 10 bases from J; bases unmatched to any gene: 7. In DNA form, the CDR3 reads TGTGCCAGCAGCCTGGGACAGGGAAACGGAGCTTTCTTT. Its protein is CASSLGQGNGAFF.

This chain links TRBV7-2 with TRBJ2-6; 7 positions match TRBD1. The ends lost 5 bases at V and 4 bases at J; junction bases unmatched: 8. Looked up from germline, CDR1 is SGHTA and CDR2 is FQGNSA. The CDR3 extends over 16 amino acids. In DNA, the CDR3 is TGTGCCAGCAGCGTATACAGGGGTTCCGGGGCCAACGTCCTGACTTTC. Translated: CASSVYRGSGANVLTF.

This rearrangement joins TRBV21-1 to TRBJ1-1. TRBV21-1 is described as a pseudogene. The CDR3 loop spans 14 amino acids. CDR3 amino acids: CASTGGRANTEAFF. The CDR3 coding sequence is TGTGCCAGCACCGGGGGGAGGGCGAACACTGAAGCTTTCTTT.

The chain recombines TRBV25-1 with TRBJ2-2; the D is unclear. The germline V gene encodes CDR1 MGHDK and CDR2 SYGVNS. This CDR3 contains 13 residues. V lost 4 bases and J 1 base, leaving 4 bases between the germline ends. The chain's CDR3 is CASSGENTGELFF. CDR3 coding DNA: TGTGCCAGCAGTGGGGAGAACACCGGGGAGCTGTTTTTT.

V is TRBV5-1 and J is TRBJ2-6; TRBD1 aligns across 7 bases. The germline V gene has CDR1 SGHRS and CDR2 YFSETQ. CDR3 length: 19 residues. The V and J ends lost 5 bases and 0 bases, in that order; junction bases with no gene match: 14. CDR3 residues: CASRPTGQFLHSGANVLTF. The CDR3 region has the DNA TGCGCCAGCAGACCGACAGGGCAATTTCTCCACTCTGGGGCCAACGTCCTGACTTTC.

The rearrangement uses TRBV2 and TRBJ1-1; D gene unclear. V shed 6 bases and J shed 5 bases, with 10 bases lying between them. CDR1 is SNHLY and CDR2 is FYNNEI in the germline V gene. The CDR3 runs to 12 residues. The CDR3 spells CASSWGNTEAFF. The CDR3 DNA is TGTGCCAGCAGCTGGGGAAATACTGAAGCTTTCTTT.

In this sample, this clone turned up once. V usage is TRBV7-3 and J usage is TRBJ2-1; maybe TRBD1 (6 bases). V lost 6 bases, J lost 2 bases, and 11 bases lay in between. Germline CDR1 reads SGHTA; CDR2 reads FQGTGA. The CDR3 is 14 residues long. The CDR3 region is CASSQGLPYNEQFF. Here the CDR3 DNA reads TGTGCCAGCAGTCAGGGGCTACCCTACAATGAGCAGTTCTTC. The whole variable domain, remainder taken from reference TRBV7-3 and TRBJ2-1, is GAGVSQTPSNKVTEKGKYVELRCDPISGHTALYWYRQSLGQGPEFLIYFQGTGAADDSGLPNDRFFAVRPEGSVSTLKIQRTERGDSAVYLCASSQGLPYNEQFFGPGTRLTVL.

With respect to this clone: Other DNA sequences from this sample encode an identical CDR3 as well. The chain couples TRBV28 to TRBJ2-1, with unresolved D. Germline V gene data show CDR1 as MDHEN and CDR2 as SYDVKM. The CDR3 runs to 11 residues. V was shortened by 5 bases and J by 2 bases, with 1 base between the two germline ends. In DNA, the CDR3 is TGTGCCAGCAGTCCCTACAATGAGCAGTTCTTC. Translated: CASSPYNEQFF. The whole variable domain, remainder taken from reference TRBV28 and TRBJ2-1, is DVKVTQSSRYLVKRTGEKVFLECVQDMDHENMFWYRQDPGLGLRLIYFSYDVKMKEKGDIPEGYSVSREKKERFSLILESASTNQTSMYLCASSPYNEQFFGPGTRLTVL.

In DNA, the CDR3 is TGTGCCAGCAGCTTTGTGTGGTCAGATACGCAGTATTTT. It is translated as CASSFVWSDTQYF. The V gene is TRBV7-3, the J gene TRBJ2-3; D remains ambiguous. Trimming removed 3 bases from V and 4 bases from J, with 8 bases in between. CDR1 is SGHTA, CDR2 FQGTGA, per germline. CDR3 length: 13 amino acids. Full variable domain (remainder filled in from reference TRBV7-3 and TRBJ2-3): GAGVSQTPSNKVTEKGKYVELRCDPISGHTALYWYRQSLGQGPEFLIYFQGTGAADDSGLPNDRFFAVRPEGSVSTLKIQRTERGDSAVYLCASSFVWSDTQYFGPGTRLTVL.

The J gene is TRBJ1-5, the V gene TRBV7-2, with D hard to call. The CDR3 runs 14 residues. Germline loops: CDR1 SGHTA, CDR2 FQGNSA. Trimming left V 5 bases short and J 7 bases short, with 15 bases between. CDR3 protein: CASSGPDDGQPQHF. In DNA form, the CDR3 reads TGTGCCAGCAGCGGTCCTGATGACGGACAGCCCCAGCATTTT. The full variable domain, completed using reference TRBV7-2 and TRBJ1-5, is GAGVSQSPSNKVTEKGKDVELRCDPISGHTALYWYRQSLGQGLEFLIYFQGNSAPDKSGLPSDRFSAERTGGSVSTLTIQRTQQEDSAVYLCASSGPDDGQPQHFGDGTRLSIL.

The chain links TRBV4-1 to TRBJ1-2, with D hard to call. Trimming removed 1 base from V and 0 bases from J, with 6 bases in between. In germline, CDR1 is MGHRA, CDR2 YSYEKL. CDR3 length: 14 amino acids. The CDR3: CASSQARTNYGYTF. In nucleotides, the CDR3 is TGCGCCAGCAGCCAAGCGCGGACTAACTATGGCTACACCTTC.

V usage is TRBV4-3 and J usage is TRBJ2-7; D might be TRBD2 (5 bases). V lost 0 bases and J lost 0, with 12 bases in between. The CDR3 has 16 residues. Germline values: CDR1 LGHNA, CDR2 YSLEER. The CDR3 loop is CASSQEFYGDSYEQYF. The CDR3 region has the DNA TGCGCCAGCAGCCAAGAGTTTTACGGGGACTCCTACGAGCAGTACTTC.